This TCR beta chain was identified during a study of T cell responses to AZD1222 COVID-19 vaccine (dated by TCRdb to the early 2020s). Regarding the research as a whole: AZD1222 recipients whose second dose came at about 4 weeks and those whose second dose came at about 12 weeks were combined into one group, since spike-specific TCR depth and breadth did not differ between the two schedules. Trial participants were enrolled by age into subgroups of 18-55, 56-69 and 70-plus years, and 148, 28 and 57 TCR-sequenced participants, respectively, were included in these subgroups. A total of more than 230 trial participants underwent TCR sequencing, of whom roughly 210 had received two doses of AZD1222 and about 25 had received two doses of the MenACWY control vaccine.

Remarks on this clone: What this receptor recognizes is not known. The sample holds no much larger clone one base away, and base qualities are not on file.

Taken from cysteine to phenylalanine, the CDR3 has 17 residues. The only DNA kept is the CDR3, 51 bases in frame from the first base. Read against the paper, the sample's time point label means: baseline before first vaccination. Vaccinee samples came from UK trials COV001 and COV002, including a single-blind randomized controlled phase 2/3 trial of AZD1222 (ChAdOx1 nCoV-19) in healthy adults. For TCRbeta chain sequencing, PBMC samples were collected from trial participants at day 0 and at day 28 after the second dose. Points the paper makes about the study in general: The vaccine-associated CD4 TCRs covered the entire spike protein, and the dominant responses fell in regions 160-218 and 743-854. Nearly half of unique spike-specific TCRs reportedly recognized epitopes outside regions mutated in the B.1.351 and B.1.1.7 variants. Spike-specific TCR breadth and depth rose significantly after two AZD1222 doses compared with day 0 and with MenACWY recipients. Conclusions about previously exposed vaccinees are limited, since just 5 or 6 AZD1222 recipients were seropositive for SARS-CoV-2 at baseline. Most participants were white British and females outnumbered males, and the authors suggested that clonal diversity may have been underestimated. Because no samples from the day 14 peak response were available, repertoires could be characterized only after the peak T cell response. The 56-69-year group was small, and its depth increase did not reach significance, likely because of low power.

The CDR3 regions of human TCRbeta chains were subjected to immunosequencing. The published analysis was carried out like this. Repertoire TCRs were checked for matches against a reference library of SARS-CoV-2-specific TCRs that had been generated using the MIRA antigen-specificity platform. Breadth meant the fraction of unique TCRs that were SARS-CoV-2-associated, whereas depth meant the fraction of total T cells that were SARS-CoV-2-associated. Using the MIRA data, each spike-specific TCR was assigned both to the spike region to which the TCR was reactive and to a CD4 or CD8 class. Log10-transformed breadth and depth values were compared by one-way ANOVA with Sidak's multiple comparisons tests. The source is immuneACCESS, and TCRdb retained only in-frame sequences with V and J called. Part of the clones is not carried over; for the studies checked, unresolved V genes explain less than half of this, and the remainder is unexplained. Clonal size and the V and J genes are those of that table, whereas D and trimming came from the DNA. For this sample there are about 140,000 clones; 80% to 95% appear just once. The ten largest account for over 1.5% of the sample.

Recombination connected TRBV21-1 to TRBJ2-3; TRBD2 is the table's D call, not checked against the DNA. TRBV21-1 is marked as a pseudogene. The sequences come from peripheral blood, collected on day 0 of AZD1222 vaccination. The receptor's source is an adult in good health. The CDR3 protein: CASSPGGGSDWADTQYF. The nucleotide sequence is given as TGTGCCAGCAGCCCGGGGGGAGGGAGCGATTGGGCAGATACGCAGTATTTT.